The 25 T cell receptor beta chains listed next were all sequenced from one sample in a study of blood T cell repertoires in COVID-19. Using immunoSEQ multiplex PCR, the repertoire was profiled, and TCRdb retains in-frame clones only, with some absent. This repertoire shows a few hundred thousand clones, more than 75% found once; its top ten account for under 1.3%. The sequenced sample consisted of PBMCs or T cells enriched from blood (not recorded which). The receptor source for this set is a woman in her 30s who had recovered from COVID-19.

This clone has a single count. This chain connects TRBV27 to TRBJ2-7, with D maybe TRBD1 (5 bases). Germline CDR1 MNHEY, CDR2 SMNVEV (reference sequence). There are 13 residues in the CDR3. Between the trimmed V and J ends, which lost 8 bases and 2 bases, there was a span of 13 bases. The CDR3 protein is CASGLTAAYEQYF. DNA for the CDR3: TGTGCCAGCGGCCTGACAGCTGCCTACGAGCAGTACTTC.

The chain has TRBV6-1 and TRBJ2-7, with 8 bases fitting TRBD1. Germline CDR1 is MNHNS and CDR2 is SASEGT. The CDR3 spans 16 residues. The V and J ends lost 1 base and 4 bases, in that order; junction bases with no gene match: 9. The CDR3 region is CASSEEFRGRGYEQYF. For the CDR3, the DNA is TGTGCCAGCAGTGAAGAGTTCAGGGGGCGCGGATACGAGCAGTACTTC.

This clone was counted between two and nine times. The chain links TRBV18 to TRBJ2-7; a weak D match, TRBD1 (5 bases). V was trimmed by 3 bases and J by 6 bases, leaving 12 bases between them. CDR1 and CDR2 (germline): KGHSH, LQKENI. The CDR3 sequence is 13 residues long. As DNA, the CDR3 is TGTGCCAGCTCACCGACAGTGGGAATCGAGCAGTACTTC. This sequence encodes CASSPTVGIEQYF.

This rearrangement joins TRBV4-2 to TRBJ1-4; D might be TRBD1 (6 bases). The CDR3 has 14 amino acids. Trimming pared 8 bases from V and 5 bases from J, leaving 15 bases between. Germline lookup yields CDR1 LGHNA and CDR2 YNFKEQ. The CDR3 region has the DNA TGTGCCAGCCACCTGGACAGTGCAAATGAAAAACTGTTTTTT. This codes for CASHLDSANEKLFF.

The V gene is TRBV19, the J gene TRBJ2-1; 9 bases align to TRBD2. After removal of 3 bases from V and 3 bases from J, the junction contained 3 bases not matched to a gene. The CDR3 runs 15 residues. Germline V lookup: CDR1 LNHDA, CDR2 SQIVND (reference sequence). The DNA of the CDR3 is TGTGCCAGTAGTATCATTAGCGGGGGCTACAATGAGCAGTTCTTC. Residues: CASSIISGGYNEQFF.

On this clone: Other nucleotide sequences in the sample specify the same CDR3. The gene calls are TRBV5-1 and TRBJ2-7, with no clear D. Per germline, CDR1 SGHRS and CDR2 YFSETQ. The CDR3 is 14 amino acids. V lost 0 bases to trimming and J lost 0 bases, with 7 bases between them. CDR3 residues: CASSLVGSSYEQYF. For the CDR3, the DNA is TGCGCCAGCAGCTTGGTTGGCAGCTCCTACGAGCAGTACTTC. The full variable domain, in which reference TRBV5-1 and TRBJ2-7 provide the parts outside the CDR3, is KAGVTQTPRYLIKTRGQQVTLSCSPISGHRSVSWYQQTPGQGLQFLFEYFSETQRNKGNFPGRFSGRQFSNSRSEMNVSTLELGDSALYLCASSLVGSSYEQYFGPGTRLTVT.

This chain uses TRBV15 with TRBJ1-5, with 11 bases aligning to TRBD1. Looked up from germline, CDR1 is LNHNV and CDR2 is YYDKDF (reference sequence). After removal of 1 base from V and 4 bases from J, the junction contained 9 bases not matched to a gene. The CDR3 has 18 residues. CDR3 in amino acids: CATSRAGTGGILNQPQHF. In DNA, the CDR3 is TGTGCCACCAGCAGAGCAGGGACAGGGGGAATCCTTAATCAGCCCCAGCATTTT.

The J gene is TRBJ1-2, the V gene TRBV19; 9 bases fit TRBD1. Germline V gene data show CDR1 as LNHDA and CDR2 as SQIVND (reference sequence). The CDR3 consists of 13 residues. The ends lost 5 bases at V and 7 bases at J; junction bases unmatched: 5. CDR3 amino acids: CASSEQGAGGYTF. CDR3 nucleotides: TGTGCCAGTAGTGAACAGGGGGCTGGTGGCTACACCTTC.

The chain joins TRBV5-8 to TRBJ1-3; a possible D gene is TRBD1 (5 bases). Germline-derived CDR1 and CDR2 are SGHTS and YDEGEE. CDR3 length: 15 amino acids. The ends were cut back, 0 bases at V and 5 bases at J, with 12 bases in the middle. This CDR3 reads CASSLALGPRNTIYF. In DNA form, the CDR3 reads TGTGCCAGCAGCTTGGCCCTGGGGCCTCGAAACACCATATATTTT.

This sequence joins TRBV15 and TRBJ2-1, with 7 bases aligning to TRBD1. Unmatched junction bases numbered 5, after V lost 0 bases and J lost 6 bases. CDR1 LNHNV and CDR2 YYDKDF come from the germline V gene (reference sequence). The CDR3 consists of 15 residues. The CDR3 DNA sequence: TGTGCCACCAGCAGAGATCTCTCAGGGGGCAATGAGCAGTTCTTC. Protein: CATSRDLSGGNEQFF.

The table lists this clone with a few counts. V is TRBV15 and J is TRBJ2-7; 7 bases are a match to TRBD1. The CDR3 contains 17 residues. Per germline, CDR1 LNHNV and CDR2 YYDKDF (reference sequence). V shed 2 bases and J 7 bases; nucleotides not matched to a gene: 17. CDR3 coding DNA: TGTGCCACCAGCAGACCTCAAGGGGGCAGGCAGTTGTCGGAGCAGTACTTC. It translates to CATSRPQGGRQLSEQYF.

V is TRBV5-4 and J is TRBJ1-1, with a possible D match to TRBD1 (6 bases). This CDR3 comprises 15 residues. V gave up 4 bases and J gave up 1 base, with 14 bases separating them. CDR1 is SGHNT and CDR2 is YYREEE in the germline V gene (reference sequence). In DNA form, the CDR3 reads TGTGCCAGCAGCCCGAAACAGGGTCCGAACACTGAAGCTTTCTTT. Residues: CASSPKQGPNTEAFF.

The V gene is TRBV28, the J gene TRBJ2-7; D is perhaps TRBD1 (6 bases). The CDR3 spans 15 residues. V was pared by 4 bases and J by 3 bases, with 16 bases between. CDR1 MDHEN and CDR2 SYDVKM come from the germline V gene. The DNA for the CDR3 is TGTGCCAGCAGTTCTCAGGGGCCGACGAGCTACGAGCAGTACTTC. Translated: CASSSQGPTSYEQYF.

In the case of this clone: At one of its ends the junction is not consistent with the germline gene, which may arise from a read error. The chain couples TRBV13 to TRBJ1-3; 9 nucleotides align to TRBD1. The germline V gene encodes CDR1 PRHDT and CDR2 FYEKMQ (reference sequence). This CDR3 contains 16 residues. The CDR3, as DNA: TGTGCCAGCAGCCTAGGCCGGGACAGGGAAGGAAACACCATATATTTT. Protein product: CASSLGRDREGNTIYF. Complete variable domain (other parts from reference TRBV13 and TRBJ1-3): AAGVIQSPRHLIKEKRETATLKCYPIPRHDTVYWYQQGPGQDPQFLISFYEKMQSDKGSIPDRFSAQQFSDYHSELNMSSLELGDSALYFCASSLGRDREGNTIYFGEGSWLTVV.

The genes are TRBV7-2 and TRBJ2-7; 10 bases are a match to TRBD2. In germline, CDR1 is SGHTA, CDR2 FQGNSA. CDR3 length: 16 residues. V dropped 0 bases and J dropped 3; count of bases not matched to a gene: 5. CDR3 loop: CASSLAPSGGGYEQYF. In nucleotides, the CDR3 is TGTGCCAGCAGCTTAGCGCCTAGCGGGGGAGGCTACGAGCAGTACTTC.

The CDR3 bases are TGTGCCAGCAGAGGGGGTTGGGCTACAATCACCTACTCCTACGAGCAGTACTTC. Residues: CASRGGWATITYSYEQYF. This chain joins TRBV28 and TRBJ2-7, with D perhaps matching TRBD1 (6 bases). In germline, CDR1 is MDHEN, CDR2 SYDVKM. V was trimmed by 6 bases and J by 0 bases, leaving 24 bases between them. This CDR3 contains 18 residues. The complete variable domain, with remaining parts taken from reference TRBV28 and TRBJ2-7, reads DVKVTQSSRYLVKRTGEKVFLECVQDMDHENMFWYRQDPGLGLRLIYFSYDVKMKEKGDIPEGYSVSREKKERFSLILESASTNQTSMYLCASRGGWATITYSYEQYFGPGTRLTVT.

This chain joins TRBV5-1 and TRBJ2-3; a weak D match, TRBD2 (6 bases). Trimming took off 4 bases at V and 0 bases at J, with 21 bases between the two ends. The CDR3 runs to 18 residues. Germline V gene data show CDR1 as SGHRS and CDR2 as YFSETQ. The CDR3 reads CASSPGMGGATSTDTQYF. The CDR3 DNA sequence: TGCGCCAGCAGCCCCGGAATGGGAGGTGCCACTAGCACAGATACGCAGTATTTT.

J is TRBJ1-1 and V is TRBV6-2 or TRBV6-3; 8 nucleotides match TRBD1. Germline V gene lookup returns CDR1 MNHEY and CDR2 SVGEGT. This CDR3 is built from 14 residues. The trim removed 6 bases at V and 7 bases at J, leaving 10 bases unmatched. The CDR3 reads CASSPFGQGSEAFF. CDR3 in DNA: TGTGCCAGCAGCCCCTTCGGACAGGGAAGTGAAGCTTTCTTT.

The genes are TRBV7-6 and TRBJ1-2, with 9 bases lining up with TRBD1. The V segment lost 5 bases and the J segment 6 bases; nucleotides outside the gene matches: 13. This CDR3 region has 16 residues. Germline CDR1 SGHVS, CDR2 FNYEAQ. The DNA of the CDR3 is TGTGCCAGCAGCCAACCTCCGGGACAGGGAAGGGATGGCTACACCTTC. It codes for CASSQPPGQGRDGYTF.

The V and J genes are TRBV5-1 and TRBJ2-1, with a tentative D call TRBD1 (6 bases). V was pared by 3 bases and J by 9 bases, with 13 bases between. CDR1 and CDR2 (germline): SGHRS, YFSETQ. This CDR3 has 13 residues. The CDR3 DNA reads as TGCGCCAGCAGCTCCCACAGGGCCGGTGAGCAGTTCTTC. Translating it yields CASSSHRAGEQFF.

V and J are TRBV10-3 and TRBJ2-7, with TRBD2 matching over 13 bases. Germline V lookup: CDR1 ENHRY, CDR2 SYGVKD. V dropped 7 bases and J dropped 6; count of bases not matched to a gene: 6. The CDR3 extends over 14 amino acids. The CDR3 reads CAITSLAGGIEQYF. DNA for the CDR3: TGTGCCATCACTTCACTAGCGGGGGGGATCGAGCAGTACTTC.

The rearrangement uses TRBV28 and TRBJ1-2, with 9 bases that match TRBD1. The CDR3 spans 17 residues. Germline CDR1 MDHEN, CDR2 SYDVKM. Unmatched junction bases numbered 15, after V lost 6 bases and J lost 4 bases. In DNA, the CDR3 is TGTGCCAGCAGCCGAAGTCCCGGGACAGGGTTCCCCTATGGCTACACCTTC. This gives the protein CASSRSPGTGFPYGYTF.

The chain couples TRBV3-1 (or the pseudogene TRBV3-2) to TRBJ2-5; 9 bases line up with TRBD2. V lost 4 bases and J lost 7; bases outside the gene matches: 19. CDR1 and CDR2 (germline): LGHDT, YNNKEL (reference sequence). CDR3 length: 18 amino acids. CDR3 amino acids: CASSRPPRGGGAPPTQYF. CDR3 nucleotide sequence: TGTGCCAGCAGCCGACCACCTAGGGGCGGGGGGGCCCCTCCGACCCAGTACTTC.

This clone was observed many times. The gene calls are TRBV7-9 and TRBJ1-6; TRBD1 agrees at 12 bases. The V segment lost 5 bases and the J segment 13 bases; nucleotides outside the gene matches: 6. Germline CDR1 SEHNR, CDR2 FQNEAQ (reference sequence). The CDR3 is 14 residues long. CDR3 region: CASSPGTGGTPLHF. DNA of the CDR3: TGTGCCAGCAGCCCCGGGACAGGGGGCACCCCCCTCCACTTT. The full variable domain, with the rest looked up from reference TRBV7-9 and TRBJ1-6, is DTGVSQNPRHKITKRGQNVTFRCDPISEHNRLYWYRQTLGQGPEFLTYFQNEAQLEKSRLLSDRFSAERPKGSFSTLEIQRTEQGDSAMYLCASSPGTGGTPLHFGNGTRLTVT.

With respect to this clone: The same CDR3 also results from other DNA sequences found in this sample. V is TRBV3-1 (or the pseudogene TRBV3-2) and J is TRBJ2-7; TRBD1 matches at 11 bases. Germline CDR1 LGHDT, CDR2 YNNKEL (reference sequence). Unmatched junction bases numbered 6, after V lost 4 bases and J lost 4 bases. The CDR3 spans 15 residues. The chain's CDR3 is CASSRSGTGGYEQYF. CDR3 DNA sequence: TGTGCCAGCAGCCGTTCCGGGACAGGGGGTTACGAGCAGTACTTC.